This T cell receptor (beta chain) is drawn from a study of technical replicates of blood from a handful of donors. TCRdb's table, derived via immunoSEQ multiplex PCR, lists solely in-frame clones and lacks some. In the table there are 35,000 to 50,000 clones, about 96% of which are singletons. Germline V CDR1 and CDR2: SGHTA, FQGTGA. This CDR3 contains 13 residues. Trimming took 3 bases from V and 5 from J, leaving 7 bases between them. Input material: T cells isolated from PBMCs. This TCR derives from a human donor in good health. This chain links TRBV7-3 with TRBJ2-2, with D uncertain. The CDR3 region has the DNA TGTGCCAGCAGCTTTCACGGGACCGGGGAGCTGTTTTTT. It encodes CASSFHGTGELFF.